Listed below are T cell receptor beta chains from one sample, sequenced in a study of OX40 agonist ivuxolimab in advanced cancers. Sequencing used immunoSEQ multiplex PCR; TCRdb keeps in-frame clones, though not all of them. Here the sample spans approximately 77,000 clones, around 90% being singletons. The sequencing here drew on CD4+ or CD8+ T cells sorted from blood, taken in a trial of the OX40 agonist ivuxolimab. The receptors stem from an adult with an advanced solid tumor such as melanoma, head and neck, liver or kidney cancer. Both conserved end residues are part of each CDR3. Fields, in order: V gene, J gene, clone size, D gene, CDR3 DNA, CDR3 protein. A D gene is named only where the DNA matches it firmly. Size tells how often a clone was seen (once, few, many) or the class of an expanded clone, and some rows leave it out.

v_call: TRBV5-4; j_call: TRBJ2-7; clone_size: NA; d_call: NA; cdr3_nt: TGTGCCAGCAGCCGAGCCCTGACGGGGAGTGTTGAATCCTACGAGCAGTACTTC; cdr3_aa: CASSRALTGSVESYEQYF
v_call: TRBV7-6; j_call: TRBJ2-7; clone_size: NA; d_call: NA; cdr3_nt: TGTGCCAGCAGCTCCCCGCGAGACAGCTCCTACGAGCAGTACTTC; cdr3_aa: CASSSPRDSSYEQYF
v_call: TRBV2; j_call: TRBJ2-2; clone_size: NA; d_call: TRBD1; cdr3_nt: TGTGCCAGCAGAGCCGACAGGGGAGGTTCCGGGGAGCTGTTTTTT; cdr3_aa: CASRADRGGSGELFF
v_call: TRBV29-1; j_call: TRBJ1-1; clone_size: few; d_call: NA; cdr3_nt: TGCAGCGTTCAGGGATCTGCGAACACTGAAGCTTTCTTT; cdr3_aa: CSVQGSANTEAFF
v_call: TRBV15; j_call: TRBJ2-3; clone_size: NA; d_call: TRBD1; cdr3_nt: TGTGCCACCAGCAGAGATACCCCACAGGGGGTAAGCACAGATACGCAGTATTTT; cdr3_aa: CATSRDTPQGVSTDTQYF
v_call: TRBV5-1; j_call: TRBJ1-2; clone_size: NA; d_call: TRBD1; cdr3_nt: TGCGCCAGCAGCCCGACAGGGGGGAACTATGGCTACACCTTC; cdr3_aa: CASSPTGGNYGYTF
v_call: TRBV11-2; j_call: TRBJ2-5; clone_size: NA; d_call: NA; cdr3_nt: TGTGCCAGCAGCTTGGGGCCTGCCGTAGAGACCCAGTACTTC; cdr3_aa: CASSLGPAVETQYF
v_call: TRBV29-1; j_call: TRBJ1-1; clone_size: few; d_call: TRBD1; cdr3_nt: TGCAGCGTAGGGGGCCGGACTGAAGCTTTCTTT; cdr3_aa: CSVGGRTEAFF
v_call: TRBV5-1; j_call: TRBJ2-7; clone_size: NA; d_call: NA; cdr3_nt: TGCGCCAGCAGCTCGGACGGACGTACCTACGAGCAGTACTTC; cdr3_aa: CASSSDGRTYEQYF
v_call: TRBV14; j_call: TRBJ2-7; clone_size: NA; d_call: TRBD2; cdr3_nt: TGTGCCAGCAGCCAAGGACTGCGAGCGGGAGTCGGGCAGTACTTC; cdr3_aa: CASSQGLRAGVGQYF
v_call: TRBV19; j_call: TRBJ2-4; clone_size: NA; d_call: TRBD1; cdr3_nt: TGTGCCAGTAGTTCGCAGGGGGCGAGGTCTGGGAACATTCAGTACTTC; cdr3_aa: CASSSQGARSGNIQYF
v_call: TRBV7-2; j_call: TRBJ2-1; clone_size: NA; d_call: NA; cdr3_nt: TGTGCCAGCAGCTTATTATGGACGGTGAATGAGCAGTTCTTC; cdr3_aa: CASSLLWTVNEQFF
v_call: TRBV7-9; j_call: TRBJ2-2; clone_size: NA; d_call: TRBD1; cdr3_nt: TGTGCCAGCAGCTTTTGGACAGGTTCGGCCGGGGAGCTGTTTTTT; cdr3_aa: CASSFWTGSAGELFF
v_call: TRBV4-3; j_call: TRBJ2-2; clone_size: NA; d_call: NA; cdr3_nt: TGCGCCAGCAGCCAAGACGTATCGACAGGCCGCACCGGGGAGCTGTTTTTT; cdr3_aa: CASSQDVSTGRTGELFF
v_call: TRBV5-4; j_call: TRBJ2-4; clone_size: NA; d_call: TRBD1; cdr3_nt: TGTGCCAGCAGCTCACGGGACAGTAAAAACATTCAGTACTTC; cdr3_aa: CASSSRDSKNIQYF
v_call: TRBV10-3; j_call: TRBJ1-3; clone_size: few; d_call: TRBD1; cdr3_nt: TGTGCCATCAGCCTACAGGGGAAGGGTGGAAACACCATATATTTT; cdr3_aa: CAISLQGKGGNTIYF
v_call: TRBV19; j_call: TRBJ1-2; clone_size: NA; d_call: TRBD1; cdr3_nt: TGTGCCAGTAGCCACCGGGACAGGGGACGCCTTTGGGGCTACACCTTC; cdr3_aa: CASSHRDRGRLWGYTF
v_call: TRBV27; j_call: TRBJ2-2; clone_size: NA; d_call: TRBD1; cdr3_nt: TGTGCCAGCAGTTCCACAGGGGGGAGTACCGGGGAGCTGTTTTTT; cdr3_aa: CASSSTGGSTGELFF
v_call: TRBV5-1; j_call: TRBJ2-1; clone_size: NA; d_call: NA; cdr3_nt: TGCGCCAGCGAGAGGGATAAGTTGAGTGAGCAGTTCTTC; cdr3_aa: CASERDKLSEQFF
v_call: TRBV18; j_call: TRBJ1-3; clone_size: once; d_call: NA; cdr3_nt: TGTGCCAGCTCGCTCCGGGACGGAGGAAACACCATATATTTT; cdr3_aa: CASSLRDGGNTIYF
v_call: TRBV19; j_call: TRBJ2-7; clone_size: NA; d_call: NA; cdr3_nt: TGTGCCAGTAGTCCTCAGAGCGGGCCTACCTACGAGCAGTACTTC; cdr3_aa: CASSPQSGPTYEQYF
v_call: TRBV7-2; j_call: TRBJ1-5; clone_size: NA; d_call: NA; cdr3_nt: TGTGCCAGCAGCTTAGAAGGCGGCAATCAGCCCCAGCATTTT; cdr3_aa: CASSLEGGNQPQHF
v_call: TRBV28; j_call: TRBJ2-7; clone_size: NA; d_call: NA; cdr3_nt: TGTGCCAGCAGTCCAGGCGGGGGCCGGGACGAGCAGTACTTC; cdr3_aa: CASSPGGGRDEQYF
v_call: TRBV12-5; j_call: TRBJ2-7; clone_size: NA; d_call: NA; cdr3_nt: TGTGCTAGTGGTTTGGTAGGATCCAGCTCCTACGAGCAGTACTTC; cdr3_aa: CASGLVGSSSYEQYF
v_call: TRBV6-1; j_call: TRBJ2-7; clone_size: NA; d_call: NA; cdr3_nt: TGTGCCAGCAGTGAAGCCCTGTATCGGCTGAGGACGTCCTACGAGCAGTACTTC; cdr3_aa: CASSEALYRLRTSYEQYF
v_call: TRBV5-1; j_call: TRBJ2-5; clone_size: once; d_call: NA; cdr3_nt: TGCGCCAGTTCCCGAGGAGGCTCCTCGGCCCAGTACTTC; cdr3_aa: CASSRGGSSAQYF
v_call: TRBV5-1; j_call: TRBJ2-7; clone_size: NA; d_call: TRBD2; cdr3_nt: TGCGCCAGCAGCTTGGTTCTAGCGGGAACTTACGAGCAGTACTTC; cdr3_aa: CASSLVLAGTYEQYF
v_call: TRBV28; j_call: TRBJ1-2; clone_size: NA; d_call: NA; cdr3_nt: TGTGCCAGCAGTTTCAAATGGGGGGCCCTTAACTATGGCTACACCTTC; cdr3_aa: CASSFKWGALNYGYTF
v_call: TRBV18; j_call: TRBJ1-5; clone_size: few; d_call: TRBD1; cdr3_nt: TGTGCCAGCTCACCAGGGACAGGGGTAGGTCAGCCCCAGCATTTT; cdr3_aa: CASSPGTGVGQPQHF
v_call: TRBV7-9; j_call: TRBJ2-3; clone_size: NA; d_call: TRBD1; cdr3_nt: TGTGCCAGCAGCTCTGACAGGGTCACAGATACGCAGTATTTT; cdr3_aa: CASSSDRVTDTQYF
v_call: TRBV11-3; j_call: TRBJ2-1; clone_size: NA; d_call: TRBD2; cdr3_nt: TGTGCCAGCAGCTTCGCCCTAGCGGGAGGGGGCAATGAGCAGTTCTTC; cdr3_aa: CASSFALAGGGNEQFF
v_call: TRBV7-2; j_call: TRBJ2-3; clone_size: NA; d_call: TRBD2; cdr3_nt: TGTGCCAGCAGCTCGGGACTAGCGGGGGGCACAGATACGCAGTATTTT; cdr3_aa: CASSSGLAGGTDTQYF
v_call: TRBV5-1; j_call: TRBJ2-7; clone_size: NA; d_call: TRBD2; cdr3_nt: TGCGCCAGCAGCTTGGTCGGTAGCGGGAGGGCCGGCTACGAGCAGTACTTC; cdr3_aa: CASSLVGSGRAGYEQYF
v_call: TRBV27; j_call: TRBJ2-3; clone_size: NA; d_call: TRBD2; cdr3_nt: TGTGCCAGCAGTTCGCAGATGACTAGCGGCACAGATACGCAGTATTTT; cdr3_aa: CASSSQMTSGTDTQYF
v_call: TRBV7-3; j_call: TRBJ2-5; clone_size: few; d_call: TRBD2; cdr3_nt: TGTGCCAGCAGCTCCCTAGCGGGAGGGCCGGAGACCCAGTACTTC; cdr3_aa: CASSSLAGGPETQYF
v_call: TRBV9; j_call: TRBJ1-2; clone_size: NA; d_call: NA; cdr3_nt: TGTGCCAGCAGCGTAGTTTCCCAGGGTTACGGCTACACCTTC; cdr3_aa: CASSVVSQGYGYTF
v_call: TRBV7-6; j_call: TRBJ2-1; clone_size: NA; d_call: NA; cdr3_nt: TGTGCCAGCAGCTTAGCGTGGGGGGTGGGGTACAATGAGCAGTTCTTC; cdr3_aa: CASSLAWGVGYNEQFF